This TCR beta chain derives from a study of cytomegalovirus exposure and HLA in healthy donors. Germline CDR1 is SEHNR and CDR2 is FQNEAQ (reference sequence). The CDR3 covers 17 residues. With V trimmed by 1 base and J by 3 bases, 9 bases remained unmatched. Broader study findings: It was likely that a cluster of highly shared sequence variants was a sequencing artifact. Some public TCRs appeared in many individuals, while most sequences were rare. TCR beta chains numbering some 160 were designated cytomegalovirus-associated. A later analysis revealed that TCR association rates differed between HLA loci, peaking at DRB1 and bottoming out at HLA-C.

A remark on this clone: The target antigen is unknown.

This PCR relied on a set of 60 Vbeta primers and 13 Jbeta primers. Sequenced by immunoSEQ multiplex PCR; TCRdb stores in-frame clones only, minus some. Of roughly 170,000 clones listed, around 80% are singletons. Material: PBMCs. This chain joins TRBV7-9 and TRBJ2-1; 7 positions match TRBD2. This receptor was identified in a girl aged 2-9 years in good health and CMV-seropositive. DNA of the CDR3: TGTGCCAGCAGCTTAGGGACCCTCGGGGGGATCTACAATGAGCAGTTCTTC. It yields the protein CASSLGTLGGIYNEQFF.